Included here is one T cell receptor (beta chain) sequence, with context. This sample was taken from a study of technical replicates of blood from several donors. Trimming at V came to 6 bases and at J to 6 bases, leaving 13 bases not matched to a gene. The CDR3 spans 16 residues. The germline V gene encodes CDR1 KGHSH and CDR2 LQKENI. The method was immunoSEQ multiplex PCR; TCRdb's version includes in-frame clones alone and lacks a portion of them. Of about 80,000 clones listed, about 91% are singletons. The rearrangement uses TRBV18 and TRBJ2-3, with 9 positions matching TRBD2. Sequenced: T cells isolated from PBMCs. The source is a human donor in good health. CDR3 bases: TGTGCCAGCTCCACTTCAACTAGCGGGTCATCCGATACGCAGTATTTT. Its translation is CASSTSTSGSSDTQYF.